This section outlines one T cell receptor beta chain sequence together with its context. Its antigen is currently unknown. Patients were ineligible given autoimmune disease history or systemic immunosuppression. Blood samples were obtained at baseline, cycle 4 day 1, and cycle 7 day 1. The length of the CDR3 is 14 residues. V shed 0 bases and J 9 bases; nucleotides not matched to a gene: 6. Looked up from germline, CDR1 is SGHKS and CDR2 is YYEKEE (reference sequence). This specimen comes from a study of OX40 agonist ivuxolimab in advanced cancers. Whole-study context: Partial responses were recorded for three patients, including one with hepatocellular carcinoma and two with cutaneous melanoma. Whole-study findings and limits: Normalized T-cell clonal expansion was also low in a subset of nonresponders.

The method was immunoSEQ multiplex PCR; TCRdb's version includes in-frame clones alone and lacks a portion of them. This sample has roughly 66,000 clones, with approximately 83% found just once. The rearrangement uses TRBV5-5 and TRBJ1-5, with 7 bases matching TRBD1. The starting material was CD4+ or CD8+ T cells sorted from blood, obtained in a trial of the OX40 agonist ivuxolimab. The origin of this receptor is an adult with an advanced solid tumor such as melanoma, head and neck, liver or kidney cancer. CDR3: CASSLEGAGLPQHF. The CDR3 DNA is TGTGCCAGCAGCTTGGAGGGGGCAGGTCTGCCCCAGCATTTT.